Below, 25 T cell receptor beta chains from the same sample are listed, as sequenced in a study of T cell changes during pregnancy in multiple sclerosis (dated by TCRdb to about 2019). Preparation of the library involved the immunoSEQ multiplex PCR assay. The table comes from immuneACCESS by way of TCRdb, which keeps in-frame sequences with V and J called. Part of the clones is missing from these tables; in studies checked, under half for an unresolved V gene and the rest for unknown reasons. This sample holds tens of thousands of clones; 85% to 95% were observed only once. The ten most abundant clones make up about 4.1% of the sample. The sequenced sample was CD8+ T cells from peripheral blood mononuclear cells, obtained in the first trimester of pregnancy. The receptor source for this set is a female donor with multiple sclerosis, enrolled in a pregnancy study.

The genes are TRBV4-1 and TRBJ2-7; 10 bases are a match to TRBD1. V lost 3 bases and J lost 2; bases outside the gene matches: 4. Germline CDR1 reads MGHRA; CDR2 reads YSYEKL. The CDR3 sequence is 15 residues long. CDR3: CASSQGTGVAYEQYF. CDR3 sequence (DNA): TGCGCCAGCAGCCAGGGGACAGGGGTCGCCTACGAGCAGTACTTC.

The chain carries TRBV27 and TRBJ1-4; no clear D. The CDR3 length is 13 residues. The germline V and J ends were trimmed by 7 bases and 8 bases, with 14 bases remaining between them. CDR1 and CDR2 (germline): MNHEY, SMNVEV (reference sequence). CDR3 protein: CASTEGYGEKLFF. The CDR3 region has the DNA TGTGCCAGCACGGAGGGATATGGGGAAAAACTGTTTTTT.

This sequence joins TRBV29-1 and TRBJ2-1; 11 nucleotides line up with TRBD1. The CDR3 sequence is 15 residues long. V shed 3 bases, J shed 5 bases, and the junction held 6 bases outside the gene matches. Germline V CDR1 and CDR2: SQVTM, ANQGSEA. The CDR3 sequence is CSVDSRTGGHNEQFF. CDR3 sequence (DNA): TGCAGCGTTGACTCCCGGACAGGGGGCCACAATGAGCAGTTCTTC.

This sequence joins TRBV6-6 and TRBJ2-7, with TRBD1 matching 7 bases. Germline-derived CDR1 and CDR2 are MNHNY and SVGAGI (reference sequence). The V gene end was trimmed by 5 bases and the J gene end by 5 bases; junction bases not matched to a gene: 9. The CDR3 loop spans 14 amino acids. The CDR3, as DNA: TGTGCCAGCAGTATTTCAGGGGGTTCCCACGAGCAGTACTTC. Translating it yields CASSISGGSHEQYF.

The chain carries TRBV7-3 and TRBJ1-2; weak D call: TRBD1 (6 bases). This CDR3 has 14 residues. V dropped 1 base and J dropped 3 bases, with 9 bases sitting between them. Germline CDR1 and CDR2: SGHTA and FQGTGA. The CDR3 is CASSLNPGDYGYTF. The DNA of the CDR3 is TGTGCCAGCAGCTTAAACCCAGGGGACTATGGCTACACCTTC.

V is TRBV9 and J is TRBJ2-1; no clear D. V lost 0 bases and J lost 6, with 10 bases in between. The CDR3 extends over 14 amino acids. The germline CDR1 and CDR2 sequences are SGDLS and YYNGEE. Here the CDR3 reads CASSVDSTGNEQFF. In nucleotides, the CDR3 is TGTGCCAGCAGCGTAGATTCAACCGGCAATGAGCAGTTCTTC.

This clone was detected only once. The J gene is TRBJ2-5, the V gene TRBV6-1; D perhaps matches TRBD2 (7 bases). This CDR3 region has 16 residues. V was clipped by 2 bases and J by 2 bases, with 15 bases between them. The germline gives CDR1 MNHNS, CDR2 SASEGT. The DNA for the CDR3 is TGTGCCAGCAGTGAACTGGAAGGGAGGGGGCAAGAGACCCAGTACTTC. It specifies CASSELEGRGQETQYF.

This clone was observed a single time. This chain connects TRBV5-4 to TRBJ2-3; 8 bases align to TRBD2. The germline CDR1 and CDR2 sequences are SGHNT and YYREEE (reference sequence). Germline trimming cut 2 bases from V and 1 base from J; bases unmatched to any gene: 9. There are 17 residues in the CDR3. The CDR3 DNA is TGTGCCAGCAGCTTAGATATCCACGGGGGGGGCACAGATACGCAGTATTTT. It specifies CASSLDIHGGGTDTQYF.

The CDR3 loop is CASSQVGGGGYGYTF. The CDR3 bases are TGCGCCAGCAGCCAAGTCGGAGGGGGCGGCTATGGCTACACCTTC. The chain links TRBV4-1 to TRBJ1-2; 7 bases line up with TRBD1. Germline CDR1 and CDR2: MGHRA and YSYEKL. The length of the CDR3 is 15 residues. V was pared by 1 base and J by 4 bases, with 6 bases of the junction left unmatched.

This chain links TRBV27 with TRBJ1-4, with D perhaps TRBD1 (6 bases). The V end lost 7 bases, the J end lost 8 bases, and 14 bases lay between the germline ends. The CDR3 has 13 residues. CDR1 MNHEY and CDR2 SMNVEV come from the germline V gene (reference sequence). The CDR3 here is CASTGGAGEKLFF. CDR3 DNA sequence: TGTGCCAGCACGGGGGGCGCAGGGGAAAAACTGTTTTTT.

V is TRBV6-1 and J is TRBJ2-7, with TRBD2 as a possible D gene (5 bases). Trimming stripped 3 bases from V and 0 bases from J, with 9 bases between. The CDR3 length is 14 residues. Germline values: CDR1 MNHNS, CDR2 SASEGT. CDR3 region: CASSETGNSYEQYF. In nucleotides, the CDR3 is TGTGCCAGCAGTGAGACGGGGAACTCCTACGAGCAGTACTTC.

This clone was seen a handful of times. CDR3 DNA sequence: TGCGCCAGCAGCTTCACAGGGATTGGGGAAAAACTGTTTTTT. Translating it yields CASSFTGIGEKLFF. The V gene is TRBV5-1, the J gene TRBJ1-4, with D perhaps TRBD1 (6 bases). Trimming cost V 2 bases and J 8 bases, with 13 bases left between them. Per the germline V gene, CDR1 is SGHRS and CDR2 is YFSETQ. The CDR3 sequence is 14 residues long.

CDR3: CASHFLGLEETQYF. As DNA, the CDR3 is TGTGCCAGCCACTTTCTGGGGCTAGAAGAGACCCAGTACTTC. The V call is TRBV2, the J call TRBJ2-5; the D gene is possibly TRBD1 (5 bases). Trimming took off 8 bases at V and 3 bases at J, with 16 bases between the two ends. The germline gives CDR1 SNHLY, CDR2 FYNNEI. The CDR3 sequence is 14 residues long.

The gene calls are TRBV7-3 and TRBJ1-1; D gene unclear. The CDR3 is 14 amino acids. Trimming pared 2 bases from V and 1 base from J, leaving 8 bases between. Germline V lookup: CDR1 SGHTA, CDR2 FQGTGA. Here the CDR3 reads CASSLQGRNTEAFF. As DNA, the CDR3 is TGTGCCAGCAGCTTACAAGGGAGGAACACTGAAGCTTTCTTT. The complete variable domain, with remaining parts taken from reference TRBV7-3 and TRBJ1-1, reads GAGVSQTPSNKVTEKGKYVELRCDPISGHTALYWYRQSLGQGPEFLIYFQGTGAADDSGLPNDRFFAVRPEGSVSTLKIQRTERGDSAVYLCASSLQGRNTEAFFGQGTRLTVV.

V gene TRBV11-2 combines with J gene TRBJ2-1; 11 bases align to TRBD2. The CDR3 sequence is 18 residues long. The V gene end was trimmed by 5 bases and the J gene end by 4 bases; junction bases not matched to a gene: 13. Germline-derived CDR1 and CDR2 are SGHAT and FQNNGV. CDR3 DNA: TGTGCCAGCAGCCTTGGGACTAGCGGCCGCTTACTTTACAATGAGCAGTTCTTC. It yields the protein CASSLGTSGRLLYNEQFF.

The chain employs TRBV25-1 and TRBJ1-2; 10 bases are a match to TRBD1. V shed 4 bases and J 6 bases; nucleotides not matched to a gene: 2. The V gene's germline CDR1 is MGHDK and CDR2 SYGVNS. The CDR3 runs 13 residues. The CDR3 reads CASSAGTGDGYTF. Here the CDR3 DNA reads TGTGCCAGCAGTGCCGGGACAGGGGATGGCTACACCTTC.

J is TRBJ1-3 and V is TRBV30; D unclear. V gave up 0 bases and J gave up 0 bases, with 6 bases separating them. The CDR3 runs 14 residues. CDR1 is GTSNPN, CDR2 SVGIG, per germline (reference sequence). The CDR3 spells CAWSVRGSGNTIYF. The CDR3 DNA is TGTGCCTGGAGTGTACGGGGCTCTGGAAACACCATATATTTT.

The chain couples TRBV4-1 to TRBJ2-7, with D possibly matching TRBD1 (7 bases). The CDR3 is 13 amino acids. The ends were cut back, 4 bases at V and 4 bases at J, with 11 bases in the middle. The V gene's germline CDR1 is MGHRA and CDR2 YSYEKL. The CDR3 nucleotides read TGCGCCAGCAGCCTCCCAGGGGGGTACGAGCAGTACTTC. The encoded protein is CASSLPGGYEQYF.

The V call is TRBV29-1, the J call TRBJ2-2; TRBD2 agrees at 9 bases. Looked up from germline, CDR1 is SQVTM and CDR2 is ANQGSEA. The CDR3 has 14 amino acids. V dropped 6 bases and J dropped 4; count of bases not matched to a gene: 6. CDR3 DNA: TGCAGCGTCGGGGGACTAGCCAGCACCGGGGAGCTGTTTTTT. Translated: CSVGGLASTGELFF.

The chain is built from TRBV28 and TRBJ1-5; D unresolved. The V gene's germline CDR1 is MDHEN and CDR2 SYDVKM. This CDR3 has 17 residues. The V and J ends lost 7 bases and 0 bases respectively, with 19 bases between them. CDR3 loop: CASTLGWSINSNQPQHF. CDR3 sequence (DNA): TGTGCCAGCACCCTAGGCTGGTCCATCAATAGCAATCAGCCCCAGCATTTT.

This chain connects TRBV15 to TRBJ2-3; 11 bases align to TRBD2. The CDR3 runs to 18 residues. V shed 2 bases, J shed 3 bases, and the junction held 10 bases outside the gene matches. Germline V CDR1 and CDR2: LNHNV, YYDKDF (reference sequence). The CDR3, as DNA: TGTGCCACCAGCAGATCGTCGACCGGGACTAGCGGTACAGATACGCAGTATTTT. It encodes CATSRSSTGTSGTDTQYF.

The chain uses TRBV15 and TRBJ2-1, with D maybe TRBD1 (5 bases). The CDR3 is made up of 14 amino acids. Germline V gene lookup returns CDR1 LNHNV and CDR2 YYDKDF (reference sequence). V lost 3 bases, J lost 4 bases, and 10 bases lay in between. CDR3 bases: TGTGCCACCAGCAGGACAGCGTCTTACAATGAGCAGTTCTTC. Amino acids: CATSRTASYNEQFF.

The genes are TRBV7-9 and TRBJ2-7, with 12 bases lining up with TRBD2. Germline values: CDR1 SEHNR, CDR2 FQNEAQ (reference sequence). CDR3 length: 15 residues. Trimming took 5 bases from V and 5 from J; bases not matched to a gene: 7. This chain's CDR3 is CASSVLLAGGHEQYF. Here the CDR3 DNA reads TGTGCCAGCAGCGTCCTCCTAGCGGGAGGGCACGAGCAGTACTTC.

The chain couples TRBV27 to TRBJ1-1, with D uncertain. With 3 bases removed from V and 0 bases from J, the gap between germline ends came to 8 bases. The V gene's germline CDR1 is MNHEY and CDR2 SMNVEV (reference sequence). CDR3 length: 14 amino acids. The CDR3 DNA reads TGTGCCAGCAGTTTTTCTTTCTTGAACACTGAAGCTTTCTTT. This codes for CASSFSFLNTEAFF.

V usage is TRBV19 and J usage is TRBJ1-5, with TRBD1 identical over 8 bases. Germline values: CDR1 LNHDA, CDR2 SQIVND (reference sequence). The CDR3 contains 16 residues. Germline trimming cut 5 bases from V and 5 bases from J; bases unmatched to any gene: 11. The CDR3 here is CASSSRDRGGDQPQHF. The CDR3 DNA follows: TGTGCCAGTAGTTCTCGAGACAGGGGAGGCGATCAGCCCCAGCATTTT.